This entry is about one TCR beta chain. Its antigen remains undetermined. This entry is derived from a study of cytomegalovirus exposure and HLA in healthy donors (dated 2017 in TCRdb). Looking at the study overall: In an earlier analysis of fewer than 750 of the donors, approximately 300 Gb of sequence data and 117 million unique TCR beta sequences from 150 million to 200 million T cells were reported. Typing coverage varied by locus: roughly 620-630 donors for A, B, C, DRB1 and DQB1; approximately 500 for DQA1; over 600 for DPA1; some 470 for DPB1. Using immunosequencing, the study profiled T cell repertoires from around 670 subjects and related those repertoires to cytomegalovirus serostatus. Every discovery cohort repertoire had been produced on one sequencing platform. A later analysis re-examined previously published TCR beta repertoires from several hundred donors and added high-resolution HLA genotyping to investigate patterns of TCR occurrence. Alongside the repertoire data, information on donor age, sex, ethnicity and CMV serostatus was compiled. Among roughly 400 genotyped donors of the cohort, an average of around 240,000 unique TCR beta nucleotide sequences was sequenced per donor, of which about 19% were non-productive. A later genetic analysis took genome-wide SNP genotypes for about 55% of the roughly 700 donors and used that subset as a discovery cohort. Of the roughly 400 genotyped donors, around 81% fell in the genetic ancestry cluster associated with self-reported Caucasian donors. The later analysis used no new phenotypic data to find candidate immune exposures, relying instead on TCR beta sequences and their occurrence across donors. Class I and class II HLA loci were covered by the typing at four-digit resolution. An earlier analysis of 500 to 650 of the donors applied high-throughput TCR beta sequencing to assess whether each TCR beta V gene segment acted as functional or pseudogenic. Roughly 310 gigabases of sequencing data and 70 million to 85 million unique TCR sequences were included in an early release covering several hundred HLA-typed donors. The study aimed to test whether cataloging public T cell receptors could reveal signatures of past pathogen exposure. In addition to the first cohort of 500 to 850 subjects, a separate validation cohort of approximately 130 different subjects was used. Because of strong linkage in the cohort, a handful of DR-DQ haplotypes were treated as single units for association and clustering. The study combined high-throughput TCR immunosequencing, statistical association of individual TCRs with disease status, and machine learning to predict cytomegalovirus infection status.

The cohort consisted of hundreds of healthy bone marrow donors. At the time of sampling, all cohort members were nominally healthy, though unrecorded immune exposures were likely present. The donor tested CMV seropositive, placing the donor among the approximately 290 seropositive members of the cohort. A peripheral blood sample was provided by each donor, and peripheral blood mononuclear cells were used for TCR beta sequencing. The Qiagen DNeasy Blood Extraction Kit was used to extract genomic DNA from the blood cell samples. Library prep was done by the immunoSEQ multiplex PCR assay. The multiplex PCR relied on a mix of 60 forward primers for TCR Vbeta segments and 13 reverse primers for TCR Jbeta segments. Amplification of the CDR3 region of rearranged TCR beta genes was performed with a multiplex PCR assay on genomic DNA. The amplified TCR beta libraries were sequenced on the Illumina HiSeq System as 87-base-pair reads. As for how the authors treated the data: A later analysis tallied around 80 million unique TCR beta chains across the 666 repertoires, and some 10 million of those chains were shared by two or more donors. Raw reads were error-corrected and collapsed into unique sequences with a nearest-neighbor algorithm that merged closely related sequences to remove PCR and sequencing errors. To assign V, D and J gene segments, CDR3 sequences were aligned to IMGT reference sequences. Each retained sequence needed at least a six-nucleotide match to both a V gene segment and a J gene segment. A rearrangement counted as productive if the CDR3 had no stop codons and remained in frame with V and J, and every other rearrangement counted as non-productive. CDR3 was defined according to IMGT convention as the region running from the second conserved V-encoded cysteine to the conserved J-encoded phenylalanine. The earlier analysis of some 600 of the donors excluded sequences that lacked an unambiguous match to a single V gene segment. In an earlier analysis of a few hundred of the donors, V segments were called functional above 56.7% productive rearrangements and were called segregating when the between-donor standard deviation exceeded 5%. A statistical classification framework was built to diagnose cytomegalovirus status from the catalog of TCR beta chain sequences. V and J gene assignment, in a later analysis, came from comparing TCR nucleotide sequences with IMGT/GENE-DB human TR gene sequences. A later analysis assigned CDR3 sequences and most-parsimonious VDJ recombination scenarios with the TCRdist pipeline. In a later analysis, every TCR beta chain was defined by the combination of its CDR3 amino acid sequence and its V-gene family, and reads without a unique V-gene family were dropped. A later analysis removed 450 to 600 highly shared, low-generation-probability nucleotide sequences to deal with suspected cross-contamination and a sequencing artifact. In a later analysis, a clonal expansion index was calculated for each public chain from normalized within-repertoire ranks of inferred template counts. A later analysis computed generation probabilities with a VDJ recombination model fitted to out-of-frame rearrangements, and checked the results against IGoR. In a later analysis, hypergeometric tests were used to score TCR-TCR, TCR-HLA and TCR-CMV co-occurrence, with a repertoire-size bias correction applied to TCR pairs. False discovery rates were estimated in a later analysis by permuting HLA or CMV assignments 20 times. A later analysis grouped co-occurring TCRs with DBSCAN, adding TCRdist sequence similarity when clustering within HLA-allele-positive subsets. For co-occurrence clustering, repertoires with fewer than 30,000 or more than 120,000 public chains were excluded, along with roughly five repertoires with anomalous nucleotide sharing. In its TCRdb copy, this immuneACCESS table keeps in-frame sequences only and misses some clones. Where compared with another copy, unresolved V genes explain less than half of these, and the others have no known cause. V and J calls and clone size are as listed in that table; D and trimming were resolved from the DNA. This sample's clone table shows 200,000 to 250,000 clones. Clones ranked in the top ten supply around 1.1% of the sample.

The investigation overall reported the following: A further reported finding was that TCR beta sequences accurately predicted the HLA-A and HLA-B alleles for most subjects in the first cohort. It was suggested by the authors that the approach could potentially be generalized to other disease states and immunological phenotypes. Some IMGT-functional V segments, including TRBV6-2 and TRBV6-3, could not be told apart with the 87-base-pair reads, so those segments were excluded. A few of the identified cytomegalovirus-associated TCR beta chains were confirmed in vitro to be specific for cytomegalovirus antigens. Because some donors lacked HLA typing at each locus, the association tests relied only on the typed subset. Presence/absence analyses assumed roughly uniform sequencing depth across donors, an assumption that may not hold. Because counts were too low, 15 to 20 rarely observed V segments, including chromosome 9 orphons, were excluded from the earlier analysis of around 590 of the donors. Most CMV-associated TCR beta chains appeared to be HLA-restricted in a later analysis, and the HLA associations seemed to be driven largely by CMV exposure. Compared with equally common non-associated chains, HLA-associated TCR beta chains in a later analysis were more clonally expanded and had lower generation probabilities. In a later analysis, around 17,000 TCR beta sequences were associated with specific HLA alleles at a false discovery rate of 0.05. In an earlier analysis of roughly 500 of the donors, most TCR beta V segments appeared in productive rearrangements about 90% or about 30% of the time, broadly matching IMGT annotations. A total of about 150 TCR beta chains were listed by the study as associated with cytomegalovirus. In both the original and validation cohorts, the classifier was reported to diagnose cytomegalovirus status with high specificity and sensitivity. In this cohort, only TCR beta chains were sequenced, and detectable features were limited by the absence of alpha or paired-chain data. V-gene and J-gene trimming of TCR beta chains was associated with a missense DCLRE1C variant in a later genetic analysis, and the association was replicated in an independent cohort. Linkage disequilibrium might explain the correlated functional status among segregating V segments, but an unknown experimental factor could not be ruled out. Strong co-occurrence of HLA alleles, especially DR and DQ, made assigning TCR associations to individual alleles difficult. According to a later analysis, parvovirus B19, influenza, CMV and Epstein-Barr virus appeared linked to several top co-occurrence clusters. In a later analysis, the rate of TCR association differed among HLA loci, with DRB1 alleles having the most associated TCRs and HLA-C alleles having the fewest. For the cohort, immune exposure information was limited to CMV serostatus. A group of highly shared sequence variants was considered likely to be a technical artifact of the sequencing pipeline. Compared with the approximately 670-donor mean, donors in an Asian-associated ancestry cluster had fewer N-insertions in productive TCRs, according to a later genetic analysis. Most TCR sequences were seen in very few donors, while some public TCRs were found in many individuals.

The CDR3 numbers 17 residues from cysteine through phenylalanine. Solely the CDR3 DNA is kept, with 51 bases framed from the first base. The CDR1 and CDR2 encoded by the germline V gene are SGHRS and YFSETQ. The V end loses 0 bases and the J end loses 8 bases, and a stretch of 23 bases separates them. This sequence uses TRBV5-1 and TRBJ1-2; too little of a D gene remains to name it. Sequences were obtained from PBMCs. The TCR sequence derives from a girl aged 2 to 9 in good health and CMV-seropositive. The base sequence is TGCGCCAGCAGCTTGGCCGGTTTAACGACGGGGATATGGGGCTACACCTTC. Its translation is CASSLAGLTTGIWGYTF.